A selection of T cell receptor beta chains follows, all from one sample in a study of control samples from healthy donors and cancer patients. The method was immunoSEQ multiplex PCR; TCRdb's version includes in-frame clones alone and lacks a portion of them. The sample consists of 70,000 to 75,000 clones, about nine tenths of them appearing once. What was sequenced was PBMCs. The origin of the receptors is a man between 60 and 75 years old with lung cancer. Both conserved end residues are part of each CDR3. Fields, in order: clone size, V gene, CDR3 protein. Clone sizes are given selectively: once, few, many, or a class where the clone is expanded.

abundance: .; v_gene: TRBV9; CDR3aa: CASSEAHRWGQEGTEAFF
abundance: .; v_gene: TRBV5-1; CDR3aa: CASSFTAGELFF
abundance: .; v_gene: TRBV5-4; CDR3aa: CASSSGQNYGYTF
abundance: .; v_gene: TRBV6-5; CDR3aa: CASRVPTGSTEAFF
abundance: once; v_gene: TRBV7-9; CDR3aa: CASSASGGYTF
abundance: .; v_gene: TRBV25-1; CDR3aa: CASRRDTGELFF
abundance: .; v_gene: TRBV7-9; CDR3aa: CASSLSGQGAYGYTF
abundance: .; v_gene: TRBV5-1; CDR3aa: CASSWPVGQGETEAFF
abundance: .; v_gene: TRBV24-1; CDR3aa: CATSDFIQGTDTQYF
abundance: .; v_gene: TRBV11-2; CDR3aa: CASRDTGGYGTEAFF
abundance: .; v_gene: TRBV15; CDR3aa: CATSRGKGEEPQHF
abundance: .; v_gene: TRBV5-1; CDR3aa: CASSSNQGALNTEAFF
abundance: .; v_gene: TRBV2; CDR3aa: CATSGGGNFYEQYF
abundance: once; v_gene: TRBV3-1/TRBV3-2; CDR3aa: CASSQYGDGNIQYF
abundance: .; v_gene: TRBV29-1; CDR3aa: CSATGSIMYGYTF
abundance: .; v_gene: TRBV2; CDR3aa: CASSEIDQPQHF
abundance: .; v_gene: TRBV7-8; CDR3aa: CASSSFLSSAGGRDTQYF
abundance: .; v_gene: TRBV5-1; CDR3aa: CASSLSGEGANVLTF
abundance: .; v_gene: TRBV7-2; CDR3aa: CASSSQPNYNEQFF
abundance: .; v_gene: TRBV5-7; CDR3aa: CASSLEVGKGSGNTIYF
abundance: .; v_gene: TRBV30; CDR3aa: CAWSASTGSNQPQHF
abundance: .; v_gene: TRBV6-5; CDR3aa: CASRGGWTDGSPLHF
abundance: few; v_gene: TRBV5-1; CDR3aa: CASRVGGTGANVLTF